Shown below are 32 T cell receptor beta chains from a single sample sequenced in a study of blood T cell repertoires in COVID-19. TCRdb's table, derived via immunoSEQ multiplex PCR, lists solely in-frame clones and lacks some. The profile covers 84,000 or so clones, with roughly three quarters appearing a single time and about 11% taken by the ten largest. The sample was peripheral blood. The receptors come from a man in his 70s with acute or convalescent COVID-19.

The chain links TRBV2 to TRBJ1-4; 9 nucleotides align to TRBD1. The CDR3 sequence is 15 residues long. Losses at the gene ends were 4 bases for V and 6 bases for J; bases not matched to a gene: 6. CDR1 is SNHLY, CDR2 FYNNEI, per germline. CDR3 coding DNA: TGTGCCAGCAGTGGTGGGGACAGGGCGGATGAAAAACTGTTTTTT. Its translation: CASSGGDRADEKLFF.

The CDR3 reads CASSHGTSGRDEQFF. The CDR3 DNA sequence: TGTGCCAGCTCCCACGGGACCTCCGGGAGGGATGAGCAGTTCTTC. The chain joins TRBV18 to TRBJ2-1, with 8 bases lining up with TRBD2. CDR1 is KGHSH, CDR2 LQKENI, per germline. Germline trimming cut 6 bases from V and 8 bases from J; bases unmatched to any gene: 12. The length of the CDR3 is 15 residues.

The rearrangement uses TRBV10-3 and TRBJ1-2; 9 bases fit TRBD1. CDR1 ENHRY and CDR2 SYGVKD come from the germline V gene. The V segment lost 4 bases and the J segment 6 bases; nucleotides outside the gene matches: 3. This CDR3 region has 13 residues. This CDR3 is CAISGQGDDGYTF. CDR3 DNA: TGTGCCATCAGTGGACAGGGGGATGATGGCTACACCTTC.

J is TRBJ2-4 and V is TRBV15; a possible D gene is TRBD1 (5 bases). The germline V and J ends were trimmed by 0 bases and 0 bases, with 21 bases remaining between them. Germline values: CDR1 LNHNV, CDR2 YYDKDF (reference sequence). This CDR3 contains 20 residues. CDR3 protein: CATSRDLGHDSNLAKNIQYF. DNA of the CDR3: TGTGCCACCAGCAGAGATCTTGGACACGACTCAAACTTAGCCAAAAACATTCAGTACTTC.

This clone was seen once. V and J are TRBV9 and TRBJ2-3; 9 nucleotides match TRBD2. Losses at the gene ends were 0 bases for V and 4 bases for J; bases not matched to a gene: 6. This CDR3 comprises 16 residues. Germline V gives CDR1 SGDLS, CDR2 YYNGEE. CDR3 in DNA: TGTGCCAGCAGCGTAGGAAGCGGGGGGTACTCAGATACGCAGTATTTT. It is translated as CASSVGSGGYSDTQYF.

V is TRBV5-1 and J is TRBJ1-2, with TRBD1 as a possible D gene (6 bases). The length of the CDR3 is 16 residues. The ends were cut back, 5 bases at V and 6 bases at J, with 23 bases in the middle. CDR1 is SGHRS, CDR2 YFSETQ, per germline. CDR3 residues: CASRGRGRGGSDGYTF. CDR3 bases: TGCGCCAGCAGGGGCAGGGGACGTGGTGGTTCGGATGGCTACACCTTC.

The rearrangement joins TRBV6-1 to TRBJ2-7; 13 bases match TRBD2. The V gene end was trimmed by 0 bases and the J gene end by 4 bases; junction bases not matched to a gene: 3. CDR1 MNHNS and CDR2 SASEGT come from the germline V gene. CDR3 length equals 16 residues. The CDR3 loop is CASSEAQTSGGYEQYV. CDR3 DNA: TGTGCCAGCAGTGAAGCGCAGACTAGCGGGGGGTACGAGCAGTACGTC.

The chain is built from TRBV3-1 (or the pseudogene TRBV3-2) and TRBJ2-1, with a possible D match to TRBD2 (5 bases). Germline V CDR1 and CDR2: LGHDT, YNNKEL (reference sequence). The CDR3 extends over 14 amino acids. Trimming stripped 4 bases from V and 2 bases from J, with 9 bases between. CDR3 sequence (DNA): TGTGCCAGCAGCCGTGACGGGACCTACAATGAGCAGTTCTTC. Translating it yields CASSRDGTYNEQFF.

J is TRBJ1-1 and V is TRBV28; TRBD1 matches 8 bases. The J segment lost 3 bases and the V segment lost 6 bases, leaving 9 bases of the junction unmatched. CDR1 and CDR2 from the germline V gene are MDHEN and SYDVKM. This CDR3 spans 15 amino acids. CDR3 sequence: CASSPLQGGDTEAFF. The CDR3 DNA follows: TGTGCCAGCAGCCCGTTACAGGGGGGGGACACTGAAGCTTTCTTT.

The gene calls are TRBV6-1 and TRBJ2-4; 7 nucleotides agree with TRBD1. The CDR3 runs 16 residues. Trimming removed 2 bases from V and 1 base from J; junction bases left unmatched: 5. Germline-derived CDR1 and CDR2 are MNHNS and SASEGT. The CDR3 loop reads CASSEQGVRAKNIQYF. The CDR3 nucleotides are TGTGCCAGCAGTGAACAGGGGGTAAGGGCCAAAAACATTCAGTACTTC.

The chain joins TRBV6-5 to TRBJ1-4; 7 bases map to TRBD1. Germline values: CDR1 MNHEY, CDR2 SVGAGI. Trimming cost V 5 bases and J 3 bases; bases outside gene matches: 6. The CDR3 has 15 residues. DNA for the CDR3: TGTGCCAGCAGTACAAACAGGGGCGCTAATGAAAAACTGTTTTTT. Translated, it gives CASSTNRGANEKLFF.

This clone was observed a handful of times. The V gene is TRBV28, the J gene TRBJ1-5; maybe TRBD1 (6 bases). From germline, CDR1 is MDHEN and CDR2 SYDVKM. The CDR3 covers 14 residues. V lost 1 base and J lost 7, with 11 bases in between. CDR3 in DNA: TGTGCCAGCAGTTTATCGGGGACATTCCAGCCCCAGCATTTT. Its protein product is CASSLSGTFQPQHF.

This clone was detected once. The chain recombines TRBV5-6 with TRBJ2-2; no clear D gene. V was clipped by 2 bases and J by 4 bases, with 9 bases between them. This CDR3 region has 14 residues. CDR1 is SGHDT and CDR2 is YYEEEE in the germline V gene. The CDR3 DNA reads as TGTGCCAGCAGCTTTAGAGTCATCACCGGGGAGCTGTTTTTT. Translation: CASSFRVITGELFF.

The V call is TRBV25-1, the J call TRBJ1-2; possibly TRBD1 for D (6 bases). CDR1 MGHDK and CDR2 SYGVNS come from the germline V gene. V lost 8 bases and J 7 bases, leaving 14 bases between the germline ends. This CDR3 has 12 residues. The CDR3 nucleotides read TGTGCCAGCGGGGGCCTCCCGGGTGGCTACACCTTC. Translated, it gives CASGGLPGGYTF.

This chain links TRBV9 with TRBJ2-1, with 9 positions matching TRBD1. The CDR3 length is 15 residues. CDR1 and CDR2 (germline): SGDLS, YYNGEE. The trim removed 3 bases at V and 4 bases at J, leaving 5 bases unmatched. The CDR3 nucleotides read TGTGCCAGCAGCGACCGGGACAGGGTTTACAATGAGCAGTTCTTC. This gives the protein CASSDRDRVYNEQFF.

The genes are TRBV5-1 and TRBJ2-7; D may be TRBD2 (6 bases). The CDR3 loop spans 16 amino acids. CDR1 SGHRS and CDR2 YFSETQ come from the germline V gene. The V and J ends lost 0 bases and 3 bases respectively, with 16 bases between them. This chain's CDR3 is CASSLGSGRLGYEQYF. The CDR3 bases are TGCGCCAGCAGCTTGGGATCTGGGAGGCTTGGCTACGAGCAGTACTTC.

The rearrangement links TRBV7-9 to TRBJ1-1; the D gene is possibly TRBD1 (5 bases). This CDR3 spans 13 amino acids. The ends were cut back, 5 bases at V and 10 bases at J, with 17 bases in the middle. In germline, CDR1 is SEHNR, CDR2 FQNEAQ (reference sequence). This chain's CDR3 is CASSPPGGFGAFF. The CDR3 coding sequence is TGTGCCAGCAGCCCCCCCGGGGGGTTCGGAGCTTTCTTT. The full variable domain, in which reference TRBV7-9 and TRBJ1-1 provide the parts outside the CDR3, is DTGVSQNPRHKITKRGQNVTFRCDPISEHNRLYWYRQTLGQGPEFLTYFQNEAQLEKSRLLSDRFSAERPKGSFSTLEIQRTEQGDSAMYLCASSPPGGFGAFFGQGTRLTVV.

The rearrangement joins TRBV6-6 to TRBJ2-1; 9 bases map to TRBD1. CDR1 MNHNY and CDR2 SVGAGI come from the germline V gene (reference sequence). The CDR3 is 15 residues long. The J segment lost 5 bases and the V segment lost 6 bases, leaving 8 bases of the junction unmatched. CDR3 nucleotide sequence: TGTGCCAGCAGACCTGGGACAGGGCGAGACAATGAGCAGTTCTTC. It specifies CASRPGTGRDNEQFF.

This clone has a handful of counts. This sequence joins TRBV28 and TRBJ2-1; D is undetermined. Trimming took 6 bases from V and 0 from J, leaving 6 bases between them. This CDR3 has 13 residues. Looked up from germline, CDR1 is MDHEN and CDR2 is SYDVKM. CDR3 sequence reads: CASRTNSYNEQFF. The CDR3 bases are TGTGCCAGCAGGACAAACTCCTACAATGAGCAGTTCTTC. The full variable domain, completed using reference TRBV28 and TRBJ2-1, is DVKVTQSSRYLVKRTGEKVFLECVQDMDHENMFWYRQDPGLGLRLIYFSYDVKMKEKGDIPEGYSVSREKKERFSLILESASTNQTSMYLCASRTNSYNEQFFGPGTRLTVL.

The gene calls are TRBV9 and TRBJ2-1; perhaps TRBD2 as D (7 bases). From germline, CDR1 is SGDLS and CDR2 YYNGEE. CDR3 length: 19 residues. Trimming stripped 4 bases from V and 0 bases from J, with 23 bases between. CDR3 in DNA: TGTGCCAGCAGCCCCTCTTCTTGGGGGGGGCCTAGCTCCTACAATGAGCAGTTCTTC. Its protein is CASSPSSWGGPSSYNEQFF.

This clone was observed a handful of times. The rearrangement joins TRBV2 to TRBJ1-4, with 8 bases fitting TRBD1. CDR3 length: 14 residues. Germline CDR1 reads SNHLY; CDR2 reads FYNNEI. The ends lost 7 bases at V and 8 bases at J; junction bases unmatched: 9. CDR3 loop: CASTGTGSSEKLFF. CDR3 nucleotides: TGTGCCAGCACCGGGACAGGAAGTTCCGAAAAACTGTTTTTT. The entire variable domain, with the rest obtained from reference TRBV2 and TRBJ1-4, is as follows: EPEVTQTPSHQVTQMGQEVILRCVPISNHLYFYWYRQILGQKVEFLVSFYNNEISEKSEIFDDQFSVERPDGSNFTLKIRSTKLEDSAMYFCASTGTGSSEKLFFGSGTQLSVL.

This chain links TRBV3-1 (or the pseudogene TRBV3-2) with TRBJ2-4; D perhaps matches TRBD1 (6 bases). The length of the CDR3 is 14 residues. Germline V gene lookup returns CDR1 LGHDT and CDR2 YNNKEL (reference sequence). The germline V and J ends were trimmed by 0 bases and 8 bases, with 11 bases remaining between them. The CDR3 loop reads CASSQERGWDIQYF. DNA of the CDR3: TGTGCCAGCAGCCAAGAGAGGGGGTGGGACATTCAGTACTTC.

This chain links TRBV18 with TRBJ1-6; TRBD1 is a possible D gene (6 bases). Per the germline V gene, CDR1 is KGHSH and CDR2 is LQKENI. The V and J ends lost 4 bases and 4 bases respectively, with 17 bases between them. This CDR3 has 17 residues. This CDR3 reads CASSRLQGEPYNSPLHF. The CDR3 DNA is TGTGCCAGCTCACGGTTACAGGGAGAACCTTATAATTCACCCCTCCACTTT.

The CDR3 DNA sequence: TGTGCCAGTAGTATACCCCTCCGCGGTGGCTACACCTTC. The encoded protein is CASSIPLRGGYTF. V is TRBV19 and J is TRBJ1-2, with no clear D. The length of the CDR3 is 13 residues. Trimming pared 2 bases from V and 7 bases from J, leaving 11 bases between. CDR1 is LNHDA and CDR2 is SQIVND in the germline V gene (reference sequence).

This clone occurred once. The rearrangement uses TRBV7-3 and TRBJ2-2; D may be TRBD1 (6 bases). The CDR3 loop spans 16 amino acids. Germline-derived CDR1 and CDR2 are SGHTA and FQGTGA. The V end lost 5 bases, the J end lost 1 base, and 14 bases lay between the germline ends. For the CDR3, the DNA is TGTGCCAGCAGCCTGGGGGAGACAGGGAACACCGGGGAGCTGTTTTTT. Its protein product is CASSLGETGNTGELFF.

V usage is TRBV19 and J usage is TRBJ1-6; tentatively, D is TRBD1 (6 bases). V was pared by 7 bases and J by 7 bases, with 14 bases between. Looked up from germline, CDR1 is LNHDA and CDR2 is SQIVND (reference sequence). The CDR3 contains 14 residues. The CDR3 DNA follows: TGTGCCAGTAATGGGGGCTTCGTCAATTCACCCCTCCACTTT. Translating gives CASNGGFVNSPLHF.

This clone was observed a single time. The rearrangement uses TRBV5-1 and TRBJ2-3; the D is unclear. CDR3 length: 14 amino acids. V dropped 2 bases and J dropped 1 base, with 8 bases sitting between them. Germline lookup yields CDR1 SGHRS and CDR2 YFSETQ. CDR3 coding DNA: TGCGCCAGCAGCTTCCGTCCGGGCACAGATACGCAGTATTTT. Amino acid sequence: CASSFRPGTDTQYF.

CDR3 in amino acids: CASSPQGVWVEKLFF. The DNA for the CDR3 is TGTGCCAGCAGTCCGCAGGGGGTTTGGGTTGAAAAACTGTTTTTT. V is TRBV27 and J is TRBJ1-4; 7 nucleotides agree with TRBD1. V lost 5 bases and J lost 7; bases outside the gene matches: 10. Germline loops: CDR1 MNHEY, CDR2 SMNVEV (reference sequence). The CDR3 contains 15 residues. Supplemented by reference TRBV27 and TRBJ1-4, the full variable domain reads EAQVTQNPRYLITVTGKKLTVTCSQNMNHEYMSWYRQDPGLGLRQIYYSMNVEVTDKGDVPEGYKVSRKEKRNFPLILESPSPNQTSLYFCASSPQGVWVEKLFFGSGTQLSVL.

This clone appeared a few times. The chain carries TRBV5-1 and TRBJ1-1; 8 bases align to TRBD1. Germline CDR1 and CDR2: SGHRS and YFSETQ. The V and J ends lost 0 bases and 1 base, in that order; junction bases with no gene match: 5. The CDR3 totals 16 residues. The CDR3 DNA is TGCGCCAGCAGCTTGGGATGGACAGGGAAGAACACTGAAGCTTTCTTT. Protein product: CASSLGWTGKNTEAFF.

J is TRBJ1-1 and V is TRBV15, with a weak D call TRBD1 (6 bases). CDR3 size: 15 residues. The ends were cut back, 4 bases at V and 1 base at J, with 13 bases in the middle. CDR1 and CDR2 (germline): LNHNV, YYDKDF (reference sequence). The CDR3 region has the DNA TGTGCCACCAGCATGGGGGGGGCGACGAACACTGAAGCTTTCTTT. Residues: CATSMGGATNTEAFF.

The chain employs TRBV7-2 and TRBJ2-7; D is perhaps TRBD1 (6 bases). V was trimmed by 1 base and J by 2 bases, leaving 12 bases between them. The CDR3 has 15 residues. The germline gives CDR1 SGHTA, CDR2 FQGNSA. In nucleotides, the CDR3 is TGTGCCAGCAGCTTAGAGGCAGGGGATCCCTACGAGCAGTACTTC. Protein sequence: CASSLEAGDPYEQYF.

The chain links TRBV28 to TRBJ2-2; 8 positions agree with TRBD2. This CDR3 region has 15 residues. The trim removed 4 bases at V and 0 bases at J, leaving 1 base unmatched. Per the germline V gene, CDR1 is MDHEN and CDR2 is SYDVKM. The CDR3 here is CASSSGGSNTGELFF. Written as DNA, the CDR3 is TGTGCCAGCAGTTCGGGGGGGTCGAACACCGGGGAGCTGTTTTTT.